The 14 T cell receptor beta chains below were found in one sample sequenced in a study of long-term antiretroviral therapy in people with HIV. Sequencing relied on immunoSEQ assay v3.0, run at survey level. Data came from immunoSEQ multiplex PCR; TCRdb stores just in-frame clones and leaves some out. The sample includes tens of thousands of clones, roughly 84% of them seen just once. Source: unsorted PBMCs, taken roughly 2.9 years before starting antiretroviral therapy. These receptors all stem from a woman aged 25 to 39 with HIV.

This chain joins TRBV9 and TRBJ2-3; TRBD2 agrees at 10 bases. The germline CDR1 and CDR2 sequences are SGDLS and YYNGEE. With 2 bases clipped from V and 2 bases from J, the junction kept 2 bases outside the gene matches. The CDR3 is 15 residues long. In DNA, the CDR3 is TGTGCCAGCAGCGTTAGCGGGGGGAACACAGATACGCAGTATTTT. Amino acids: CASSVSGGNTDTQYF.

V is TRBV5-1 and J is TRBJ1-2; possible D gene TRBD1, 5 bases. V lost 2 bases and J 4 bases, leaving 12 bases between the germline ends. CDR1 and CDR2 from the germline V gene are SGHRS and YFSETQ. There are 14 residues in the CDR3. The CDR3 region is CASSFETDSYGYTF. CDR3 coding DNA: TGCGCCAGCAGCTTCGAGACAGATTCCTATGGCTACACCTTC.

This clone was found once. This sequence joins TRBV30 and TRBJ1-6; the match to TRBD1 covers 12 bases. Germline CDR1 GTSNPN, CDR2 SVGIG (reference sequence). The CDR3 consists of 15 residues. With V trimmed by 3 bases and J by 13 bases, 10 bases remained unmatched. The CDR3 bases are TGTGCCTGGAGCGCGGGACAGGGGGCGCGTTCCCCCCTCCACTTT. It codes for CAWSAGQGARSPLHF.

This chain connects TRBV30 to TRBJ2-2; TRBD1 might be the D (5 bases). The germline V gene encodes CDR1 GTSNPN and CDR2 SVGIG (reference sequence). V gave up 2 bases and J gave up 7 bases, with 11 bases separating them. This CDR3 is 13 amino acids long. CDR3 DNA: TGTGCCTGGAGTTCCCAGGGTTTCGGGGAGCTGTTTTTT. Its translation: CAWSSQGFGELFF. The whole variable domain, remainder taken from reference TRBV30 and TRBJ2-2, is SQTIHQWPATLVQPVGSPLSLECTVEGTSNPNLYWYRQAAGRGLQLLFYSVGIGQISSEVPQNLSASRPQDRQFILSSKKLLLSDSGFYLCAWSSQGFGELFFGEGSRLTVL.

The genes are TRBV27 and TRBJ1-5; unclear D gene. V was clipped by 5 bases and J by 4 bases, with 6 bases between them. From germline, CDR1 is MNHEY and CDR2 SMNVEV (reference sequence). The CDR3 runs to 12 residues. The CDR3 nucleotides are TGTGCCAGCAGTAGACCAAATCAGCCCCAGCATTTT. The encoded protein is CASSRPNQPQHF.

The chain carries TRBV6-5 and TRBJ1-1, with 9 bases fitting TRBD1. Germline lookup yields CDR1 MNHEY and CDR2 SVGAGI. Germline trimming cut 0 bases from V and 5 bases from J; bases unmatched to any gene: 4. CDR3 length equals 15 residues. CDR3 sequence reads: CASSYSTGGTTEAFF. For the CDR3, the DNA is TGTGCCAGCAGTTACTCTACAGGGGGCACGACTGAAGCTTTCTTT.

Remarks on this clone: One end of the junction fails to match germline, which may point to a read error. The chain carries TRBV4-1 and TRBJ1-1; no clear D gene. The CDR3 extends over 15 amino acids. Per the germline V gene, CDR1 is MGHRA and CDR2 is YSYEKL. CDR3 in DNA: TGCGCCAGCAGGCAAGGCCCAGATGCGCCAGCCGAAGCTTTCTTT. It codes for CASRQGPDAPAEAFF.

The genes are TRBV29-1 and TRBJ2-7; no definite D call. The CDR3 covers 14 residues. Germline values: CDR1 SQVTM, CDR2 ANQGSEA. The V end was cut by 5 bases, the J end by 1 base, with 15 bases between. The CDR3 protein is CSVKVGSLSYEQYF. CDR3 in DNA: TGCAGCGTTAAGGTCGGCAGCCTATCCTACGAGCAGTACTTC.

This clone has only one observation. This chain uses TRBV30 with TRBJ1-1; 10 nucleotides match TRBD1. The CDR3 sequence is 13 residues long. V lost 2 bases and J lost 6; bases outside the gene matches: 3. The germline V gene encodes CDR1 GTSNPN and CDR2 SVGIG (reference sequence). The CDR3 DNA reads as TGTGCCTGGAGTTTTGGACAGGGGGCTGAAGCTTTCTTT. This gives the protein CAWSFGQGAEAFF.

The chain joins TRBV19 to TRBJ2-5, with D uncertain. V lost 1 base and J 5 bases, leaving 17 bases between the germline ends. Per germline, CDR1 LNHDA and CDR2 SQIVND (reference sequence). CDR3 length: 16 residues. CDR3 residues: CASSIGLGNQRETQYF. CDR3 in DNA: TGTGCCAGTAGTATAGGGTTGGGGAACCAAAGGGAGACCCAGTACTTC.

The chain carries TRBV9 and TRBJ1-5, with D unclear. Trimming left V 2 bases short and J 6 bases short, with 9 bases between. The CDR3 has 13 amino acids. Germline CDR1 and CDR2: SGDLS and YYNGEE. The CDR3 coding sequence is TGTGCCAGCAGCGTCGAAAACGGTCAGCCCCAGCATTTT. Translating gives CASSVENGQPQHF.

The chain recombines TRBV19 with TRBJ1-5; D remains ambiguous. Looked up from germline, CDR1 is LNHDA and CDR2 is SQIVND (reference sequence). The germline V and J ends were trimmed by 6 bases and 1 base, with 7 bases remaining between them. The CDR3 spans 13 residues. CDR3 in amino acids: CASRRQSNQPQHF. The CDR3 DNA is TGTGCCAGTAGACGGCAGAGCAATCAGCCCCAGCATTTT.

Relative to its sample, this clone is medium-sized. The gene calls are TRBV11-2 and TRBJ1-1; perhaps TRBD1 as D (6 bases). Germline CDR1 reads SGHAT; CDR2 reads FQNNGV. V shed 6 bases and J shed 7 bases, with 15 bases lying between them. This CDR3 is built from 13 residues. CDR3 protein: CASSPGGAGEAFF. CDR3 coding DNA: TGTGCCAGCAGTCCCGGGGGGGCGGGTGAAGCTTTCTTT.

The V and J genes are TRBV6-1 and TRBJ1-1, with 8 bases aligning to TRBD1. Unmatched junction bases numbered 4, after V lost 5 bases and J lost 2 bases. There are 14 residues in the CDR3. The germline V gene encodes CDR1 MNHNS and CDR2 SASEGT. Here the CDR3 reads CASSLTGDNTEAFF. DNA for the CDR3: TGTGCCAGCAGTCTGACAGGGGACAACACTGAAGCTTTCTTT.